These T cell receptor beta chains were read from a single sample in a study of Tregs in tolerant kidney transplant recipients. Clones were sequenced by immunoSEQ multiplex PCR, and TCRdb holds only the in-frame ones, with some missing. In the table there are about 83,000 clones, roughly 98% of which are singletons. Sequencing used CD4+ T cells from blood, obtained before the transplant. Source of these receptors: a human donor who received a combined kidney and bone marrow transplant. Each CDR3 is given with its conserved first and last residue. Each record gives: V gene, clone size, J gene, D gene, CDR3 DNA, CDR3 protein. D genes are given only for firm matches. Part of the rows lack a size; the others show once, few, many or a class for expanded clones.

v_gene: TRBV6-5
abundance: .
j_gene: TRBJ1-2
d_gene: TRBD1
CDR3nt: TGTGCCAGCAGCGTAACAGGGGGTAACAACTATGGCTACACCTTC
CDR3aa: CASSVTGGNNYGYTF

v_gene: TRBV10-3
abundance: .
j_gene: TRBJ2-5
d_gene: .
CDR3nt: TGTGCCATCAGTGAGTCCCGGGTCCAAGAGACCCAGTACTTC
CDR3aa: CAISESRVQETQYF

v_gene: TRBV11-3
abundance: .
j_gene: TRBJ2-5
d_gene: .
CDR3nt: TGTGCCAGCAGCTCGTCCCCCCAGGGTAGGGAGACCCAGTACTTC
CDR3aa: CASSSSPQGRETQYF

v_gene: TRBV11-1
abundance: .
j_gene: TRBJ2-7
d_gene: .
CDR3nt: TGTGCCAGCAGCTTCTCAGGTTACGAGCAGTACTTC
CDR3aa: CASSFSGYEQYF

v_gene: TRBV7-2
abundance: .
j_gene: TRBJ2-7
d_gene: .
CDR3nt: TGTGCCAGCAGCTCTATCTACGAGCAGTACTTC
CDR3aa: CASSSIYEQYF

v_gene: TRBV4-1
abundance: .
j_gene: TRBJ1-5
d_gene: .
CDR3nt: TGCGCCAGCAGCCAAGGAGAGTCCAATCAGCCCCAGCATTTT
CDR3aa: CASSQGESNQPQHF

v_gene: TRBV7-3
abundance: .
j_gene: TRBJ2-3
d_gene: .
CDR3nt: TGTGCCAGCAGCTTAAATCCTACTCACGGCACAGATACGCAGTATTTT
CDR3aa: CASSLNPTHGTDTQYF

v_gene: TRBV4-1
abundance: .
j_gene: TRBJ2-7
d_gene: TRBD2
CDR3nt: TGCGCCAGCAGCCAAGATTACACTAGCGGGCCCTACGAGCAGTACTTC
CDR3aa: CASSQDYTSGPYEQYF

v_gene: TRBV6-5
abundance: .
j_gene: TRBJ2-1
d_gene: TRBD2
CDR3nt: TGTGCCAGCAGTTATGTAGCGGGGGACTACAATGAGCAGTTCTTC
CDR3aa: CASSYVAGDYNEQFF

v_gene: TRBV5-1
abundance: once
j_gene: TRBJ2-3
d_gene: .
CDR3nt: TGCGCCAGCAGTTCTGGACAGACAGGTAGAGATACGCAGTATTTT
CDR3aa: CASSSGQTGRDTQYF

v_gene: TRBV7-8
abundance: .
j_gene: TRBJ1-4
d_gene: .
CDR3nt: TGTGCCAGCAGCCCCCTACAGGGTCTCAATGAAAAACTGTTTTTT
CDR3aa: CASSPLQGLNEKLFF

v_gene: TRBV5-1
abundance: .
j_gene: TRBJ1-1
d_gene: TRBD1
CDR3nt: TGCGCCAGCAGCCACACCGTACAGGGGAGCACTGAAGCTTTCTTT
CDR3aa: CASSHTVQGSTEAFF

v_gene: TRBV2
abundance: .
j_gene: TRBJ2-3
d_gene: .
CDR3nt: TGTGCCAGCAGTGATGGGAGGACACCTAGCACAGATACGCAGTATTTT
CDR3aa: CASSDGRTPSTDTQYF

v_gene: TRBV6-6
abundance: .
j_gene: TRBJ2-2
d_gene: .
CDR3nt: TGTGCCAGCAGTTACCGCCGGGGGTCGAACACCGGGGAGCTGTTTTTT
CDR3aa: CASSYRRGSNTGELFF

v_gene: TRBV18
abundance: .
j_gene: TRBJ1-4
d_gene: .
CDR3nt: TGTGCCAGCTCACCAAACGGGGAGGTCGAAAAACTGTTTTTT
CDR3aa: CASSPNGEVEKLFF

v_gene: TRBV11-3
abundance: .
j_gene: TRBJ1-3
d_gene: .
CDR3nt: TGTGCCAGCAGCATAGGTTCGGGGTCTGGAAACACCATATATTTT
CDR3aa: CASSIGSGSGNTIYF

v_gene: TRBV7-6
abundance: .
j_gene: TRBJ1-2
d_gene: .
CDR3nt: TGTGCCAGCAGCCCAGGTAGGGGTGGCTACACCTTC
CDR3aa: CASSPGRGGYTF

v_gene: TRBV25-1
abundance: .
j_gene: TRBJ2-7
d_gene: TRBD1
CDR3nt: TGTGCCAGCAGGTCAGGGGGCTCGGGGGAGCAGTACTTC
CDR3aa: CASRSGGSGEQYF

v_gene: TRBV4-3
abundance: .
j_gene: TRBJ1-3
d_gene: TRBD1
CDR3nt: TGCGCCAGCAGCCAAGTTACAGGGGGATCTGGAAACACCATATATTTT
CDR3aa: CASSQVTGGSGNTIYF

v_gene: TRBV7-9
abundance: .
j_gene: TRBJ2-7
d_gene: TRBD1
CDR3nt: TGTGCCAGCAGCTTGCAGGGGGCAATTTCCTACGAGCAGTACTTC
CDR3aa: CASSLQGAISYEQYF

v_gene: TRBV7-2
abundance: .
j_gene: TRBJ2-5
d_gene: .
CDR3nt: TGTGCCAGCAGCTTAGCGCGGAACGCCCACGGGACCCAGTACTTC
CDR3aa: CASSLARNAHGTQYF

v_gene: TRBV6-5
abundance: .
j_gene: TRBJ2-3
d_gene: .
CDR3nt: TGTGCCAGCAGCCAGCGGAACCCCTTGGATACGCAGTATTTT
CDR3aa: CASSQRNPLDTQYF